This T cell receptor (beta chain) originates from a study of vaccination and CD4 T cells after COVID-19. Study as a whole: Each of the control cultures got a CEFX pool, an HIV-1 Nef pool, or no peptide. Study-level results: Post-vaccination, and not before, a median approximately 89% of reactive clones appeared in convalescent patients.

This clonotype was detected a few times. Its cognate antigen is unknown. The Oncomine TCR Beta short-read assay generated sequence data from the DNA of cultured CD4+ T cells. Scientists extracted genomic DNA from CD4+ T cells grown in culture. One entry per CDR3 protein results from TCRdb running MiXCR on the PCR reads. The sample yields approximately 8,600 distinct CDR3 sequences, under 55% seen once. This sample's treatment: roughly 11-day PBMC culture with coronavirus spike peptide pools or control peptides (ViraFEST assay). The collection of CD4+ T cells from the unexposed donor took place before the COVID-19 pandemic (2011-2018). Four cold-coronavirus spikes, along with SARS-CoV-2 S/N, were used to probe unexposed-donor CD4+ T cells, cells permitting. Sequencing used CD4+ T cells from blood, cultured in vitro. This sequence originates from a human donor in good health.

The CDR3 sequence is CASSLSLYGYTF. The CDR3 bases are TGTGCCAGCAGTTTGTCCCTCTATGGCTACACCTTC. The chain combines TRBV12-3 or TRBV12-4 with TRBJ1-2; unclear D gene. The V gene lost 3 bases and the J gene lost 4 bases, with 6 bases spanning the gap. The CDR3 runs 12 residues.